The 26 T cell receptor beta chains given below trace back to one sample, sequenced in a study of breast tumors, draining lymph nodes, adjacent tissues. TCRdb ran MiXCR on the multiplex PCR reads and lists one entry per CDR3 protein. The sample has 30,000 to 40,000 distinct CDR3 sequences; roughly 32% are singletons. The sequenced sample was breast tumor tissue. The receptors here all came from a female donor with breast cancer. Some clones in this sample may be carry-over from other donors' samples.

This clonotype was detected ten times or more. This chain links TRBV11-3 with TRBJ2-3; 11 nucleotides match TRBD2. CDR1 is SGHNT and CDR2 is YENEEA in the germline V gene. The CDR3 length is 17 residues. V was clipped by 0 bases and J by 7 bases; unmatched bases: 9. The CDR3 here is CASSLELAGGPGNTQYF. The CDR3 DNA reads as TGTGCCAGCAGCTTAGAATTAGCGGGAGGGCCAGGAAATACGCAGTATTTT.

The CDR3 nucleotides are TGTGCCAGCAGCTTAGATTCAGGGTCAAAATCCTCCTACGAGCAGTACTTC. Translating it yields CASSLDSGSKSSYEQYF. This chain uses TRBV7-2 with TRBJ2-7; weak D call: TRBD1 (5 bases). This CDR3 spans 17 amino acids. The V and J ends lost 1 base and 0 bases respectively, with 16 bases between them. Germline V gives CDR1 SGHTA, CDR2 FQGNSA.

This clonotype was counted ten times or more. The chain recombines TRBV7-2 with TRBJ2-3, with 7 bases that match TRBD2. Germline CDR1 is SGHTA and CDR2 is FQGNSA. V lost 4 bases, J lost 0 bases, and 4 bases stayed unmatched. This CDR3 is built from 15 residues. The CDR3 DNA sequence: TGTGCCAGCAGCTCCGGGAGGCCGAGCACAGATACGCAGTATTTT. Its protein product is CASSSGRPSTDTQYF. Based on the CDR3 plus reference TRBV7-2 and TRBJ2-3, the full variable domain is GAGVSQSPSNKVTEKGKDVELRCDPISGHTALYWYRQSLGQGLEFLIYFQGNSAPDKSGLPSDRFSAERTGGSVSTLTIQRTQQEDSAVYLCASSSGRPSTDTQYFGPGTRLTVL.

This clonotype was picked up a small number of times. This sequence joins TRBV6-5 and TRBJ1-5; D unresolved. CDR3 size: 12 residues. Trimming left V 9 bases short and J 7 bases short, with 13 bases between. CDR1 MNHEY and CDR2 SVGAGI come from the germline V gene. CDR3 nucleotides: TGTGCCAGAGCCCGGGGTTGCCAGCCCCAGCATTTT. Translation: CARARGCQPQHF.

Worth noting for this clonotype: A read error may be the cause here, since a much bigger clone is one base away. This chain uses TRBV3-1 with TRBJ2-7; perhaps TRBD2 as D (5 bases). The CDR3 spans 16 residues. Deletions cut 1 base from V and 2 bases from J, with 15 bases between. Germline V gene lookup returns CDR1 LGHDT and CDR2 YNNKEL (reference sequence). CDR3 in amino acids: CASSQGSTGRAYEQYF. DNA for the CDR3: TGTGCCAGCAGCCAAGGGAGCACCGGGCGGGCCTACGAGCAGTACTTC.

J is TRBJ2-7 and V is TRBV10-3, with 14 positions matching TRBD2. The CDR3 has 17 amino acids. J was trimmed by 2 bases and V by 2 bases; bases with no gene match: 5. Germline V gives CDR1 ENHRY, CDR2 SYGVKD. The CDR3 spells CAISESGTSGRTYEQYF. CDR3 nucleotide sequence: TGTGCCATCAGTGAGAGCGGGACTAGCGGGAGAACCTACGAGCAGTACTTC.

This clonotype is termed medium-sized. The V call is TRBV7-8, the J call TRBJ2-2; 11 bases fit TRBD1. The CDR3 sequence is 16 residues long. The germline V gene has CDR1 SGHVS and CDR2 FQNEAQ. V gave up 5 bases and J gave up 6 bases; unmatched junction bases: 8. The CDR3 loop is CASSLRDRGVPGELFF. The DNA of the CDR3 is TGTGCCAGCAGCCTCCGGGACAGGGGGGTTCCCGGGGAGCTGTTTTTT.

The chain couples TRBV12-3 or TRBV12-4 to TRBJ2-7; no reliable D call. The CDR3 covers 12 residues. The germline V and J ends were trimmed by 2 bases and 6 bases, with 8 bases remaining between them. The CDR3 is CASSLKAREQYF. In DNA, the CDR3 is TGTGCCAGCAGTTTAAAAGCGCGCGAGCAGTACTTC.

Points on this clonotype: It is likely a read error, because the conserved phenylalanine at the end of the CDR3 is missing. The chain is built from TRBV29-1 and TRBJ2-7; 9 nucleotides line up with TRBD1. The V gene end was trimmed by 2 bases and the J gene end by 1 base; junction bases not matched to a gene: 6. CDR1 is SQVTM, CDR2 ANQGSEA, per germline. The CDR3 loop spans 15 amino acids. The CDR3 DNA reads TGCAGCGTTGAAACCTTAGGACAGGGGTCCTACGAGCAGTACCTC. Residues: CSVETLGQGSYEQYL.

The chain uses TRBV29-1 and TRBJ2-7, with a weak D call TRBD2 (6 bases). There are 13 residues in the CDR3. Looked up from germline, CDR1 is SQVTM and CDR2 is ANQGSEA. V was trimmed by 6 bases and J by 0 bases, leaving 12 bases between them. The CDR3, as DNA: TGCAGCGTCCCCATCGGGAGCTCCTACGAGCAGTACTTC. Amino acids: CSVPIGSSYEQYF.

About this clonotype: Just one base apart from a much larger clone, this may be a read error. V and J are TRBV11-2 and TRBJ2-2, with 8 bases lining up with TRBD2. This CDR3 comprises 13 residues. With V trimmed by 2 bases and J by 9 bases, 2 bases remained unmatched. Germline-derived CDR1 and CDR2 are SGHAT and FQNNGV. The CDR3 is CASSLTGGRELFF. The DNA of the CDR3 is TGTGCCAGCAGCTTAACGGGAGGGAGGGAGCTGTTTTTT.

The rearrangement joins TRBV6-5 to TRBJ1-2; D unclear. Trimming shortened V by 4 bases and J by 6 bases, and 15 bases separated the two germline ends. The CDR3 covers 14 residues. Per the germline V gene, CDR1 is MNHEY and CDR2 is SVGAGI. Here the CDR3 reads CASSSGPLFNGYTF. The CDR3 bases are TGTGCCAGCAGTTCCGGACCGCTTTTTAATGGCTACACCTTC.

V is TRBV20-1 and J is TRBJ1-6; D uncertain. Trimming cost V 0 bases and J 10 bases, with 13 bases left between them. The CDR3 totals 14 residues. CDR1 and CDR2 (germline): DFQATT, SNEGSKA (reference sequence). CDR3 coding DNA: TGCAGTGCTAGAGATCTACAGTTGAAGTCACCCCTCCACTTT. This codes for CSARDLQLKSPLHF.

The rearrangement links TRBV15 to TRBJ2-3; 9 nucleotides align to TRBD1. The CDR3 has 15 amino acids. V was pared by 4 bases and J by 1 base, with 3 bases of the junction left unmatched. Germline V gives CDR1 LNHNV, CDR2 YYDKDF (reference sequence). CDR3 sequence (DNA): TGTGCCACCAGCACATGGACAGGGGGCACAGATACGCAGTATTTT. This gives the protein CATSTWTGGTDTQYF. The whole variable domain, filled in from reference TRBV15 and TRBJ2-3, reads DAMVIQNPRYQVTQFGKPVTLSCSQTLNHNVMYWYQQKSSQAPKLLFHYYDKDFNNEADTPDNFQSRRPNTSFCFLDIRSPGLGDTAMYLCATSTWTGGTDTQYFGPGTRLTVL.

This clonotype was seen at least ten times. The CDR3 reads CASSEARAGVREQYF. In nucleotides, the CDR3 is TGTGCCAGCAGTGAAGCGAGAGCGGGAGTTCGAGAGCAGTACTTC. The genes are TRBV6-1 and TRBJ2-7; 8 bases are shared with TRBD2. The CDR3 consists of 15 residues. After removal of 0 bases from V and 7 bases from J, the junction contained 8 bases not matched to a gene. Germline V gene sequence: CDR1 MNHNS, CDR2 SASEGT.

About this clonotype itself: Possible read error: a much larger clone is one base away. As the CDR3 is not closed by the conserved phenylalanine or tryptophan, this likely results from a read error. V is TRBV7-9 and J is TRBJ1-5; 8 nucleotides match TRBD1. Per the germline V gene, CDR1 is SEHNR and CDR2 is FQNEAQ (reference sequence). V trimming: 2 bases; J trimming: 5 bases; junction bases outside the gene matches: 8. This CDR3 spans 16 amino acids. CDR3 DNA sequence: TGTGCCAGCAGCTTATCGCGCGCAGGGGGCCATCAGCCCCAGCATTAT. Protein product: CASSLSRAGGHQPQHY.

This clonotype was seen only a few times. The chain links TRBV20-1 to TRBJ2-1; D unclear. Germline loops: CDR1 DFQATT, CDR2 SNEGSKA (reference sequence). This CDR3 contains 15 residues. V was pared by 4 bases and J by 4 bases, with 17 bases between. DNA for the CDR3: TGCAGTGCTACGACTGACGCTTTAGGGTACAATGAGCAGTTCTTC. This sequence encodes CSATTDALGYNEQFF.

As for this clonotype: It may be a read error: a sequence one base away is much more abundant. This chain uses TRBV20-1 with TRBJ2-5; 11 bases line up with TRBD1. V lost 3 bases to trimming and J lost 4 bases; unmatched junction nucleotides: 4. Looked up from germline, CDR1 is DFQATT and CDR2 is SNEGSKA (reference sequence). The CDR3 consists of 14 residues. The CDR3 protein is CSASPGTGGETQYF. In nucleotides, the CDR3 is TGCAGTGCTAGTCCCGGGACAGGGGGAGAGACCCAGTACTTC.

This clonotype appeared many times. The rearrangement joins TRBV19 to TRBJ1-4; unclear D gene. The CDR3 covers 15 residues. Germline lookup yields CDR1 LNHDA and CDR2 SQIVND (reference sequence). V lost 3 bases and J 0 bases, leaving 8 bases between the germline ends. The CDR3 sequence is CASSMGVATNEKLFF. CDR3 DNA sequence: TGTGCCAGTAGTATGGGAGTTGCAACTAATGAAAAACTGTTTTTT.

This clonotype has a count of ten or more. The rearrangement uses TRBV12-3 or TRBV12-4 and TRBJ2-3, with 12 nucleotides matching TRBD2. With 3 bases clipped from V and 4 bases from J, the junction kept 5 bases outside the gene matches. The CDR3 contains 16 residues. CDR3 protein: CASSFRLAGASDTQYF. The CDR3 nucleotides read TGTGCCAGCAGTTTTCGACTAGCGGGAGCCTCAGATACGCAGTATTTT.

As to this clonotype: This could be a read error, since a much larger clone is one nucleotide away. The genes are TRBV28 and TRBJ1-3; maybe TRBD1 (5 bases). Germline V gene lookup returns CDR1 MDHEN and CDR2 SYDVKM. The CDR3 is 15 amino acids. This CDR3 is CAISPPAGSGNTIYF. The CDR3 region has the DNA TGTGCCATCAGTCCCCCCGCAGGGTCTGGAAACACCATATATTTT.

The sample holds many counts of this clonotype. The genes are TRBV29-1 and TRBJ1-2; D not certain. This CDR3 contains 12 residues. Trimming took off 3 bases at V and 8 bases at J, with 13 bases between the two ends. CDR1 is SQVTM, CDR2 ANQGSEA, per germline. Written as DNA, the CDR3 is TGCAGCGTTGATAAAGGGAGGTACGGCTACACCTTC. Translated: CSVDKGRYGYTF.

This clonotype occurred many times. This chain uses TRBV7-2 with TRBJ1-5; D may be TRBD1 (5 bases). The CDR3 totals 14 residues. V was trimmed by 4 bases and J by 5 bases, leaving 12 bases between them. Germline CDR1 is SGHTA and CDR2 is FQGNSA. This CDR3 is CASSSGTIHQPQHF. The CDR3 nucleotides read TGTGCCAGCAGCTCCGGGACGATCCATCAGCCCCAGCATTTT.

The chain is built from TRBV11-3 and TRBJ2-6, with TRBD1 matching over 7 bases. From germline, CDR1 is SGHNT and CDR2 YENEEA. The V and J ends lost 5 bases and 0 bases, in that order; junction bases with no gene match: 7. The CDR3 contains 17 residues. The CDR3 protein is CASSRTGGFSGANVLTF. The CDR3 nucleotides are TGTGCCAGCAGCCGGACAGGAGGATTCTCTGGGGCCAACGTCCTGACTTTC.

This clonotype was seen a handful of times. A read error is possible here, since a much larger clone lies one base away. The chain uses TRBV9 and TRBJ1-2; no firm D call. Germline values: CDR1 SGDLS, CDR2 YYNGEE. The CDR3 has 15 residues. DNA of the CDR3: TGTGCCAGCAGCGTAGCGGCAGAGAGGCTATCAGGCTACGCCTTC. Amino acid sequence: CASSVAAERLSGYAF.

This clonotype was detected ten times or more. The V gene is TRBV29-1, the J gene TRBJ1-5; 9 bases are a match to TRBD1. This CDR3 contains 13 residues. With V trimmed by 6 bases and J by 5 bases, 5 bases remained unmatched. CDR1 is SQVTM and CDR2 is ANQGSEA in the germline V gene. The CDR3 sequence: CSVRDRDDQPQHF. The CDR3 DNA reads as TGCAGCGTCAGGGACAGGGACGATCAGCCCCAGCATTTT.